The next 31 T cell receptor beta chains were all read from a single sample in a study of blood T cell repertoires in COVID-19. Here immunoSEQ multiplex PCR was the method, and the copy in TCRdb shows in-frame clones only, minus some. This sample has 130,000 to 150,000 clones; around nine tenths occur once, and the top ten carry more than 6.5%. The sample consisted of peripheral blood. The receptors here all came from a woman between 45 and 65 years old with active or convalescent COVID-19.

The chain is built from TRBV19 and TRBJ2-1; 8 bases align to TRBD1. The CDR3 spans 15 residues. In germline, CDR1 is LNHDA, CDR2 SQIVND (reference sequence). The V and J ends lost 3 bases and 6 bases, in that order; junction bases with no gene match: 7. The CDR3, as DNA: TGTGCCAGTAGTATTGGACAGGGTACGTCCAATGAGCAGTTCTTC. Translating gives CASSIGQGTSNEQFF.

The rearrangement uses TRBV6-5 and TRBJ1-5; TRBD1 is a possible D gene (6 bases). The CDR3 is made up of 15 amino acids. With 0 bases removed from V and 4 bases from J, the gap between germline ends came to 10 bases. The germline CDR1 and CDR2 sequences are MNHEY and SVGAGI. The CDR3 loop is CASSYSGTPNQPQHF. Written as DNA, the CDR3 is TGTGCCAGCAGTTACTCCGGGACACCAAATCAGCCCCAGCATTTT.

The genes are TRBV6-2 or TRBV6-3 and TRBJ1-5, with TRBD1 matching over 7 bases. The CDR3 runs 15 residues. V lost 5 bases, J lost 4 bases, and 8 bases stayed unmatched. Germline values: CDR1 MNHEY, CDR2 SVGEGT. This chain's CDR3 is CASSDTGALNQPQHF. Written as DNA, the CDR3 is TGTGCCAGCAGTGATACAGGGGCACTTAATCAGCCCCAGCATTTT.

With respect to this clone: The junction departs from germline at one end; a sequencing error may be responsible. The V and J genes are TRBV7-7 and TRBJ2-5, with 8 bases lining up with TRBD1. The germline CDR1 and CDR2 sequences are SSHAT and FNYEAQ (reference sequence). This CDR3 has 16 residues. The CDR3 region is CASSLNEAGGRETQYF. CDR3 coding DNA: TGTGCTAGCAGCTTAAACGAGGCAGGGGGCCGCGAGACCCAGTACTTC.

The rearrangement links TRBV3-1 (or the pseudogene TRBV3-2) to TRBJ1-3; 12 positions agree with TRBD1. The trim removed 1 base at V and 1 base at J, leaving 2 bases unmatched. Germline V gene sequence: CDR1 LGHDT, CDR2 YNNKEL (reference sequence). CDR3 size: 17 residues. The CDR3 is CASSQAGQGASGNTIYF. In DNA, the CDR3 is TGTGCCAGCAGCCAAGCGGGACAGGGGGCTTCTGGAAACACCATATATTTT.

This clone was observed at least ten times. The CDR3, as DNA: TGCGCCAGCAGCCCAAACCGGGACAGGGTGAGATCGAGCGGGCCTGGGGCCTACGAGCAGTACTTC. Its protein product is CASSPNRDRVRSSGPGAYEQYF. The chain joins TRBV5-1 to TRBJ2-7, with 9 bases that match TRBD1. From germline, CDR1 is SGHRS and CDR2 YFSETQ. The J segment lost 2 bases and the V segment lost 4 bases, leaving 28 bases of the junction unmatched. The CDR3 extends over 22 amino acids.

The chain has TRBV28 and TRBJ1-1, with a weak D call TRBD1 (5 bases). This CDR3 comprises 16 residues. V was clipped by 1 base and J by 2 bases, with 14 bases between them. Per germline, CDR1 MDHEN and CDR2 SYDVKM. The CDR3 DNA follows: TGTGCCAGCAGTTTATACGACAGATCTTACAACACTGAAGCTTTCTTT. This sequence encodes CASSLYDRSYNTEAFF.

The chain has TRBV4-3 and TRBJ2-5; a possible D gene is TRBD2 (5 bases). Trimming removed 4 bases at V and 5 bases at J, with 17 bases between. This CDR3 region has 15 residues. The germline CDR1 and CDR2 sequences are LGHNA and YSLEER. The CDR3 region has the DNA TGCGCCAGCAGCCCCAGAGTGGGTAGCGTGGAGACCCAGTACTTC. As protein: CASSPRVGSVETQYF.

This chain connects TRBV5-4 to TRBJ1-2, with a weak D call TRBD1 (6 bases). The V and J ends lost 4 bases and 8 bases respectively, with 12 bases between them. There are 12 residues in the CDR3. Germline lookup yields CDR1 SGHNT and CDR2 YYREEE (reference sequence). DNA of the CDR3: TGTGCCAGCAGCATTGACAGGTCGGGCTACACCTTC. It encodes CASSIDRSGYTF.

The chain links TRBV7-9 to TRBJ1-5; 7 bases map to TRBD1. From germline, CDR1 is SEHNR and CDR2 FQNEAQ (reference sequence). V was pared by 5 bases and J by 1 base, with 5 bases of the junction left unmatched. This CDR3 region has 15 residues. In DNA form, the CDR3 reads TGTGCCAGCAGCGGGGGACAGTTAAGCAATCAGCCCCAGCATTTT. Translation gives CASSGGQLSNQPQHF.

This chain uses TRBV28 with TRBJ1-2, with D tentatively TRBD1 (5 bases). Germline loops: CDR1 MDHEN, CDR2 SYDVKM. The CDR3 totals 11 residues. V lost 2 bases to trimming and J lost 8 bases, with 6 bases between them. The CDR3, as DNA: TGTGCCAGCAGTTTAGGGGCCGGCTACACCTTC. Amino acids: CASSLGAGYTF.

The rearrangement joins TRBV7-6 to TRBJ1-6, with D possibly matching TRBD1 (6 bases). Germline CDR1 is SGHVS and CDR2 is FNYEAQ. This CDR3 has 15 residues. The germline V and J ends were trimmed by 4 bases and 14 bases, with 21 bases remaining between them. The chain's CDR3 is CASSSFTGNVKTLHF. In DNA, the CDR3 is TGTGCCAGCAGCTCATTCACAGGGAACGTAAAAACCCTCCACTTT.

The chain employs TRBV27 and TRBJ2-7; 9 nucleotides line up with TRBD1. The ends lost 2 bases at V and 6 bases at J; junction bases unmatched: 8. The CDR3 length is 15 residues. CDR1 MNHEY and CDR2 SMNVEV come from the germline V gene (reference sequence). CDR3 residues: CASSLIRTGAGEQYF. Written as DNA, the CDR3 is TGTGCCAGCAGTTTAATCAGGACAGGGGCGGGCGAGCAGTACTTC.

CDR3 sequence reads: CASSLRQGEAFF. CDR3 nucleotides: TGTGCCAGCAGTTTACGACAGGGTGAAGCTTTCTTT. This chain links TRBV27 with TRBJ1-1; 7 positions agree with TRBD1. Germline values: CDR1 MNHEY, CDR2 SMNVEV (reference sequence). The CDR3 covers 12 residues. The V and J ends lost 2 bases and 7 bases, in that order; junction bases with no gene match: 1.

The J gene is TRBJ2-3, the V gene TRBV7-9; TRBD1 might be the D (6 bases). Germline CDR1 reads SEHNR; CDR2 reads FQNEAQ (reference sequence). The V end was cut by 3 bases, the J end by 0 bases, with 10 bases between. This CDR3 spans 15 amino acids. The CDR3 reads CASSFTGISTDTQYF. DNA of the CDR3: TGTGCCAGCAGCTTTACAGGGATTAGCACAGATACGCAGTATTTT.

This clone was counted once. This sequence joins TRBV5-5 and TRBJ2-3, with D possibly matching TRBD1 (6 bases). This CDR3 region has 15 residues. Germline CDR1 is SGHKS and CDR2 is YYEKEE (reference sequence). Trimming took 3 bases from V and 4 from J, leaving 15 bases between them. CDR3 amino acids: CASSSQGSRSDTQYF. CDR3 bases: TGTGCCAGCAGCTCACAGGGTAGTAGGTCAGATACGCAGTATTTT.

This clone occurred a few times. Mismatch with germline at one junction end may stem from a read error. V is TRBV7-7 and J is TRBJ2-5; tentative D call: TRBD1 (5 bases). The CDR3 extends over 17 amino acids. CDR1 SSHAT and CDR2 FNYEAQ come from the germline V gene (reference sequence). CDR3 residues: CASSLGRLVTAQETQYF. Here the CDR3 DNA reads TGTGCTAGCAGCTTAGGCCGTTTGGTGACAGCGCAAGAGACCCAGTACTTC.

The chain joins TRBV5-1 to TRBJ1-1, with 7 bases identical to TRBD1. Losses at the gene ends were 3 bases for V and 1 base for J; bases not matched to a gene: 6. The CDR3 loop spans 15 amino acids. Per germline, CDR1 SGHRS and CDR2 YFSETQ. The CDR3 DNA sequence: TGCGCCAGCAGCTATAGGACAGGACCGAACACTGAAGCTTTCTTT. Its translation is CASSYRTGPNTEAFF.

The J gene is TRBJ2-7, the V gene TRBV4-1; 10 bases align to TRBD2. This CDR3 contains 15 residues. V shed 7 bases and J 2 bases; nucleotides not matched to a gene: 8. Germline V gene data show CDR1 as MGHRA and CDR2 as YSYEKL. Here the CDR3 DNA reads TGCGCCAGCAAGCAGGGGACTAGCGCCGCCTACGAGCAGTACTTC. This sequence encodes CASKQGTSAAYEQYF.

V is TRBV28 and J is TRBJ2-3; a weak D match, TRBD2 (5 bases). The ends were cut back, 0 bases at V and 3 bases at J, with 10 bases in the middle. The CDR3 is made up of 15 amino acids. Germline-derived CDR1 and CDR2 are MDHEN and SYDVKM. In DNA form, the CDR3 reads TGTGCCAGCAGTTTATGGGAACTAGGGACAGATACGCAGTATTTT. As protein: CASSLWELGTDTQYF.

The rearrangement links TRBV6-2 or TRBV6-3 to TRBJ2-1; 12 bases line up with TRBD2. CDR3 length: 14 residues. J gave up 7 bases and V 4 bases, and 2 bases lay outside the gene matches. In germline, CDR1 is MNHEY, CDR2 SVGEGT. For the CDR3, the DNA is TGTGCCAGCAGTTTCCTAGCGGGGGGGAATGAGCAGTTCTTC. It yields the protein CASSFLAGGNEQFF.

This clone came up many times. The chain uses TRBV5-5 and TRBJ2-7; maybe TRBD2 (6 bases). There are 15 residues in the CDR3. The V end was cut by 0 bases, the J end by 3 bases, with 13 bases between. CDR1 and CDR2 from the germline V gene are SGHKS and YYEKEE (reference sequence). The CDR3, as DNA: TGTGCCAGCAGCTTGGTAGCGGACTTTAACTACGAGCAGTACTTC. Its protein product is CASSLVADFNYEQYF. The full variable domain, with the rest looked up from reference TRBV5-5 and TRBJ2-7, is DAGVTQSPTHLIKTRGQQVTLRCSPISGHKSVSWYQQVLGQGPQFIFQYYEKEERGRGNFPDRFSARQFPNYSSELNVNALLLGDSALYLCASSLVADFNYEQYFGPGTRLTVT.

The chain combines TRBV12-3 or TRBV12-4 with TRBJ1-2; 7 nucleotides match TRBD1. The CDR3 runs 12 residues. J gave up 8 bases and V 4 bases, and 4 bases lay outside the gene matches. As DNA, the CDR3 is TGTGCCAGCAGTTACGACAGGGACGGCTACACCTTC. It translates to CASSYDRDGYTF.

V is TRBV27 and J is TRBJ2-5; 7 bases are shared with TRBD2. The V and J ends lost 5 bases and 2 bases, in that order; junction bases with no gene match: 5. Germline loops: CDR1 MNHEY, CDR2 SMNVEV (reference sequence). This CDR3 comprises 14 residues. The CDR3 protein is CASSDLAGQETQYF. The CDR3 DNA reads TGTGCCAGCAGTGACTTAGCGGGTCAAGAGACCCAGTACTTC.

The gene calls are TRBV6-5 and TRBJ2-7, with 8 bases identical to TRBD1. The V gene's germline CDR1 is MNHEY and CDR2 SVGAGI. With 4 bases clipped from V and 5 bases from J, the junction kept 10 bases outside the gene matches. This CDR3 region has 15 residues. As DNA, the CDR3 is TGTGCCAGCAGTTTTTCCGAGGACAGGGCCGACGAGCAGTACTTC. Its translation: CASSFSEDRADEQYF.

In nucleotides, the CDR3 is TGTGCCAGCAGTTCGCCACAGGGGATTGGGACTTTCTTT. As protein: CASSSPQGIGTFF. V and J are TRBV6-5 and TRBJ1-1, with TRBD1 matching 7 bases. CDR3 size: 13 residues. Germline lookup yields CDR1 MNHEY and CDR2 SVGAGI. The V gene end was trimmed by 4 bases and the J gene end by 12 bases; junction bases not matched to a gene: 11.

The V call is TRBV11-2, the J call TRBJ2-5, with 11 positions matching TRBD2. This CDR3 region has 17 residues. Germline CDR1 reads SGHAT; CDR2 reads FQNNGV. With V trimmed by 5 bases and J by 5 bases, 13 bases remained unmatched. The DNA for the CDR3 is TGTGCCAGCAGCCCACGCCGTTTAGCGGGGGGGCGGGAGACCCAGTACTTC. It translates to CASSPRRLAGGRETQYF.

The chain couples TRBV18 to TRBJ2-1; the D gene is possibly TRBD2 (6 bases). This CDR3 has 15 residues. Per the germline V gene, CDR1 is KGHSH and CDR2 is LQKENI. V lost 3 bases and J lost 4, with 13 bases in between. The CDR3 DNA is TGTGCCAGCTCACCCCCGGGACTTACATACAATGAGCAGTTCTTC. Amino acid sequence: CASSPPGLTYNEQFF.

The chain links TRBV27 to TRBJ2-7, with 11 positions matching TRBD2. Germline V gene sequence: CDR1 MNHEY, CDR2 SMNVEV (reference sequence). Trimming cost V 2 bases and J 2 bases; bases outside gene matches: 11. This CDR3 has 18 amino acids. The CDR3 DNA follows: TGTGCCAGCAGTTTAAAGGGAACGATTAGCGGGAGGGCCTACGAGCAGTACTTC. Encoded protein: CASSLKGTISGRAYEQYF.

Of note for this clone: A read error may account for a junction end that differs from germline. CDR3 bases: TGCGCCAGCAGATTGGACTCCCGGGGCACTGAAGCTTTCTTT. Translation gives CASRLDSRGTEAFF. This chain joins TRBV5-1 and TRBJ1-1, with unresolved D. Germline-derived CDR1 and CDR2 are SGHRS and YFSETQ. The CDR3 covers 14 residues.

The rearrangement uses TRBV7-2 and TRBJ1-3; D remains unclear. There are 15 residues in the CDR3. Between the trimmed V and J ends, which lost 1 base and 4 bases, there was a span of 11 bases. Germline V gives CDR1 SGHTA, CDR2 FQGNSA. CDR3 residues: CASSLVEGAGNTIYF. CDR3 DNA sequence: TGTGCCAGCAGCTTAGTAGAGGGCGCCGGAAACACCATATATTTT. The whole variable domain, remainder taken from reference TRBV7-2 and TRBJ1-3, is GAGVSQSPSNKVTEKGKDVELRCDPISGHTALYWYRQSLGQGLEFLIYFQGNSAPDKSGLPSDRFSAERTGGSVSTLTIQRTQQEDSAVYLCASSLVEGAGNTIYFGEGSWLTVV.